What follows describes a single T cell receptor beta chain. Some clones are missing from TCRdb's copy, which holds only in-frame ones; the method was immunoSEQ multiplex PCR. The data contain about 190,000 clones, nearly 90% of them singletons. The data originate from a study of blood T cell repertoires in COVID-19. The V and J ends lost 4 bases and 0 bases respectively, with 14 bases between them. Germline CDR1 and CDR2: SGHRS and YFSETQ. The CDR3 contains 15 residues. This TCR was recovered from a woman aged 35 to 49 who had recovered from COVID-19. This chain uses TRBV5-1 with TRBJ2-7; TRBD1 is a possible D gene (6 bases). Sequenced input: peripheral blood. This CDR3 reads CASSARDTVSYEQYF. CDR3 nucleotides: TGCGCCAGCAGCGCCCGGGACACCGTCTCCTACGAGCAGTACTTC.